A single sample gave rise to the 8 T cell receptor beta chains below, sequenced in a study of blood T cell repertoires in COVID-19. Assay: immunoSEQ multiplex PCR; the TCRdb copy retains only in-frame clones and omits some. The table records hundreds of thousands of clones, roughly four fifths of them present only once. Sample: PBMCs or T cells enriched from blood (not recorded which). The receptors shown here come from a woman in her fifties or sixties who had been exposed to COVID-19.

The table lists this clone with a few counts. V usage is TRBV28 and J usage is TRBJ1-1, with D perhaps matching TRBD1 (6 bases). CDR3 length: 16 amino acids. CDR1 and CDR2 (germline): MDHEN, SYDVKM. V was cut by 10 bases and J by 0 bases, with 21 bases left in between. CDR3 sequence reads: CATFALVGDMNTEAFF. The CDR3 DNA reads TGTGCCACCTTCGCCCTAGTTGGGGACATGAACACTGAAGCTTTCTTT.

This chain connects TRBV19 to TRBJ1-4, with D possibly matching TRBD1 (6 bases). This CDR3 is 14 amino acids long. Germline CDR1 reads LNHDA; CDR2 reads SQIVND (reference sequence). Trimming removed 5 bases at V and 2 bases at J, with 9 bases between. CDR3 in amino acids: CASSVGHTNEKLFF. DNA of the CDR3: TGTGCCAGTAGTGTGGGACATACTAATGAAAAACTGTTTTTT.

The rearrangement uses TRBV6-1 and TRBJ1-2; 7 positions agree with TRBD1. The J segment lost 2 bases and the V segment lost 3 bases, leaving 0 bases of the junction unmatched. The V gene's germline CDR1 is MNHNS and CDR2 SASEGT. There are 13 residues in the CDR3. The CDR3 is CASSEGQNYGYTF. The CDR3 DNA sequence: TGTGCCAGCAGTGAGGGACAGAACTATGGCTACACCTTC.

This clone was seen once. This chain links TRBV5-5 with TRBJ2-7, with 7 positions matching TRBD1. CDR1 and CDR2 from the germline V gene are SGHKS and YYEKEE (reference sequence). The CDR3 is made up of 15 amino acids. With 4 bases clipped from V and 6 bases from J, the junction kept 13 bases outside the gene matches. CDR3 nucleotide sequence: TGTGCCAGCAGCATCCTAGACAGGGTTGGTGGCGAGCAGTACTTC. Amino acids: CASSILDRVGGEQYF.

J is TRBJ2-3 and V is TRBV2; 8 nucleotides match TRBD2. The CDR3 extends over 14 amino acids. CDR1 SNHLY and CDR2 FYNNEI come from the germline V gene. J gave up 1 base and V 9 bases, and 6 bases lay outside the gene matches. CDR3 sequence reads: CARQELAGTDTQYF. CDR3 sequence (DNA): TGTGCCAGGCAGGAACTAGCGGGCACAGATACGCAGTATTTT.

The chain has TRBV7-8 and TRBJ1-1; D not resolved. Per the germline V gene, CDR1 is SGHVS and CDR2 is FQNEAQ. There are 13 residues in the CDR3. V lost 2 bases and J lost 4, with 8 bases in between. The DNA for the CDR3 is TGTGCCAGCAGCTTAAACGGAGCCACTGAAGCTTTCTTT. Protein product: CASSLNGATEAFF.

V usage is TRBV24-1 and J usage is TRBJ2-1, with a possible D match to TRBD2 (6 bases). The CDR3 spans 13 residues. V was clipped by 8 bases and J by 9 bases, with 16 bases between them. CDR1 and CDR2 (germline): KGHDR, SFDVKD. The CDR3 sequence: CATTEVQGGEQFF. CDR3 DNA sequence: TGTGCCACCACTGAAGTCCAGGGAGGTGAGCAGTTCTTC.

The chain joins TRBV24-1 to TRBJ2-3; 11 nucleotides line up with TRBD1. After removal of 6 bases from V and 7 bases from J, the junction contained 17 bases not matched to a gene. The V gene's germline CDR1 is KGHDR and CDR2 SFDVKD. The CDR3 spans 18 residues. CDR3 protein: CATSSRTGGEVPFYTQYF. The DNA for the CDR3 is TGTGCCACCAGTTCCCGGACAGGGGGCGAAGTTCCCTTTTATACGCAGTATTTT.